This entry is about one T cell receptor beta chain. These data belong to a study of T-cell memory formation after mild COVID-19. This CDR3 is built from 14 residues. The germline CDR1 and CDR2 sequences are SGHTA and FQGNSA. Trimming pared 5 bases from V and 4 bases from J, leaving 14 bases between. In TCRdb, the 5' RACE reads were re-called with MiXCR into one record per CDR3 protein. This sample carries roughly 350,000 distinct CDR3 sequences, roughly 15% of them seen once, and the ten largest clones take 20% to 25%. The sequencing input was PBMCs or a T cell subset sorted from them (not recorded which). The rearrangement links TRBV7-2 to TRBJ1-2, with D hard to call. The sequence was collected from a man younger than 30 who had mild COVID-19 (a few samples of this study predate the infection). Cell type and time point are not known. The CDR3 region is CASSQDPGGYGYTF. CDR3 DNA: TGTGCCAGCAGCCAGGACCCCGGTGGCTATGGCTACACCTTC.